A selection of T cell receptor beta chains follows, all from one sample in a study of shared clonotypes between healthy human individuals. TCRdb's copy holds only in-frame clones and misses some; the assay was immunoSEQ multiplex PCR. The sample gives 2 million to 2.5 million clones, roughly 95% of which show up once; more than 0.1% is in the top ten. Input material: naive CD4+ T cells sorted from blood. The receptor set was obtained from a man younger than 30 in good health. CDR3s include the opening cysteine and the closing phenylalanine or tryptophan. The D gene is left open where the match is weak. For some rows the clone size is stated as once, few or many, or as a class when expanded; others skip it.

TRBV18	.	TRBJ2-2	.	CASSPQNTGELFF	TGTGCCAGCTCACCTCAGAACACCGGGGAGCTGTTTTTT
TRBV1	.	TRBJ2-7	.	CTSSQRPRPRGYEQYF	TGCACCAGCAGCCAGCGACCCAGGCCGCGGGGGTACGAGCAGTACTTC
TRBV5-1	.	TRBJ1-1	.	CASSFTPNTEAFF	TGCGCCAGCAGCTTCACTCCCAACACTGAAGCTTTCTTT
TRBV5-1	TRBD1	TRBJ1-6	.	CASSSLGTGAGNSPLHF	TGCGCCAGCAGCTCTCTAGGGACAGGGGCCGGTAATTCACCCCTCCACTTT
TRBV7-2	.	TRBJ2-7	.	CASSPTVRPGYEQYF	TGTGCCAGCAGTCCGACGGTGAGGCCAGGCTACGAGCAGTACTTC
TRBV5-1	TRBD1	TRBJ2-5	.	CASTGTGYGETQYF	TGCGCCAGCACCGGGACAGGGTACGGGGAGACCCAGTACTTC
TRBV18	.	TRBJ2-7	once	CASSPPNRPYEQYF	TGTGCCAGCTCACCACCTAACAGGCCCTACGAGCAGTACTTC
TRBV9	TRBD2	TRBJ2-1	.	CASSAPSGGLAGNYNEQFF	TGTGCCAGCAGCGCCCCTAGTGGGGGACTAGCGGGAAATTACAATGAGCAGTTCTTC
TRBV10-3	.	TRBJ2-5	once	CAISEAGQRGYF	TGTGCCATCAGTGAAGCAGGACAGAGAGGGTACTTC
TRBV18	TRBD2	TRBJ2-2	.	CASSLKTSGGTNTGELFF	TGTGCCAGCTCACTGAAGACTAGCGGGGGGACGAACACCGGGGAGCTGTTTTTT
TRBV7-2	.	TRBJ2-1	.	CASSLSGIGQFF	TGTGCCAGCAGCTTATCAGGGATCGGGCAGTTCTTC
TRBV28	.	TRBJ1-3	.	CASKPARAAGNTIYF	TGTGCCAGCAAGCCCGCCAGGGCGGCTGGAAACACCATATATTTT
TRBV7-9	.	TRBJ1-5	.	CASSLAQDVSNQPQHF	TGTGCCAGCAGCTTAGCCCAGGACGTTAGCAATCAGCCCCAGCATTTT
TRBV28	TRBD2	TRBJ2-3	.	CATLAGDRDTQYF	TGTGCCACTCTAGCGGGGGATAGAGATACGCAGTATTTT
TRBV5-1	.	TRBJ1-4	.	CASSLGPTEVNEKLFF	TGCGCCAGCAGCTTGGGACCTACAGAGGTGAATGAAAAACTGTTTTTT
TRBV5-6	.	TRBJ1-2	.	CASSQDTGSALIGGYTF	TGTGCCAGCAGCCAAGATACAGGGTCTGCGCTCATTGGAGGCTACACCTTC
TRBV2	TRBD2	TRBJ2-5	.	CASSGASGRMDQETQYF	TGTGCCAGCAGTGGGGCTAGCGGGAGAATGGACCAAGAGACCCAGTACTTC
TRBV5-1	.	TRBJ2-7	.	CASSLSGYEQYF	TGCGCCAGCAGCTTAAGCGGCTACGAGCAGTACTTC
TRBV4-1	.	TRBJ2-7	.	CASSQGGVVPSYEQYF	TGCGCCAGCAGCCAAGGAGGGGTGGTACCCTCCTACGAGCAGTACTTC
TRBV5-4	TRBD2	TRBJ2-4	.	CASSRETSTNIQYF	TGTGCCAGCAGCAGGGAGACTAGCACAAACATTCAGTACTTC
TRBV5-1	TRBD2	TRBJ2-1	.	CASSTGLANEQFF	TGCGCCAGCAGCACCGGACTAGCCAATGAGCAGTTCTTC
TRBV7-6	TRBD1	TRBJ2-7	.	CASSLAGQETYEQYF	TGTGCCAGCAGCTTAGCGGGACAGGAAACCTACGAGCAGTACTTC
TRBV18	TRBD1	TRBJ2-5	.	CASSPRQGQETQYF	TGTGCCAGCTCACCGCGACAGGGACAAGAGACCCAGTACTTC
TRBV6-6	TRBD1	TRBJ2-7	once	CASRGGQGTYEQYF	TGTGCCAGCAGAGGAGGACAGGGAACCTACGAGCAGTACTTC
TRBV18	TRBD2	TRBJ2-3	.	CASSRNVGTSRSTDTQYF	TGTGCCAGCTCACGAAACGTCGGGACTAGCAGAAGCACAGATACGCAGTATTTT
TRBV6-1	TRBD1	TRBJ2-3	.	CASSRQGATDTQYF	TGTGCCAGCAGCCGACAGGGTGCAACAGATACGCAGTATTTT
TRBV6-1	.	TRBJ2-1	once	CASSERAGWGDEQFF	TGTGCCAGCAGTGAACGGGCAGGGTGGGGAGATGAGCAGTTCTTC
TRBV5-8	TRBD1	TRBJ2-7	.	CASSSAFDRGFYEQYF	TGTGCCAGCAGCAGTGCTTTTGACAGGGGGTTCTACGAGCAGTACTTC
TRBV7-9	TRBD1	TRBJ1-5	.	CASSLGQGEKHF	TGTGCCAGCAGCTTGGGACAGGGGGAGAAGCATTTT
TRBV5-1	.	TRBJ1-3	.	CASTLGGAAGNTIYF	TGCGCCAGCACCCTTGGAGGGGCGGCTGGAAACACCATATATTTT
TRBV5-6	TRBD1	TRBJ2-4	.	CASSIGQGLAKNIQYF	TGTGCCAGCAGCATAGGACAGGGGTTAGCCAAAAACATTCAGTACTTC
TRBV7-9	.	TRBJ1-1	.	CASSLWGTEAFF	TGTGCCAGCAGCTTATGGGGGACTGAAGCTTTCTTT
TRBV2	TRBD2	TRBJ2-3	.	CASSRLPGGLTDTQYF	TGTGCCAGCAGTCGACTCCCGGGGGGACTCACAGATACGCAGTATTTT
TRBV19	.	TRBJ2-7	.	CAETKQAPTPYEQYF	TGTGCCGAGACGAAACAGGCACCTACTCCCTACGAGCAGTACTTC
TRBV6-5	.	TRBJ2-3	.	CASSYSGLPRDTQYF	TGTGCCAGCAGTTACTCGGGTCTCCCGAGGGATACGCAGTATTTT
TRBV5-8	TRBD1	TRBJ1-1	.	CASSFRGTGGFGTEAFF	TGTGCCAGCAGCTTTCGAGGGACAGGGGGCTTCGGCACTGAAGCTTTCTTT
TRBV19	.	TRBJ2-6	.	CASSIWGSGANVLTF	TGTGCCAGTAGTATCTGGGGCTCTGGGGCCAACGTCCTGACTTTC
TRBV7-9	.	TRBJ2-7	.	CASRAQPNRFPYEQYF	TGTGCCAGCAGGGCACAGCCTAATAGGTTCCCTTACGAGCAGTACTTC